One and the same sample provided the 17 T cell receptor beta chains below, sequenced in a study of blood T cell repertoires in COVID-19. Repertoires were generated with immunoSEQ multiplex PCR, while TCRdb's copy carries only in-frame clones and drops some. The sample lists roughly 330,000 clones, 65% to 90% occurring once. The sample consisted of PBMCs or T cells enriched from blood (not recorded which). Every receptor here comes from a woman aged 18-35 years who had recovered from COVID-19.

The chain links TRBV27 to TRBJ1-5, with TRBD1 matching 9 bases. Unmatched junction bases numbered 4, after V lost 0 bases and J lost 1 base. CDR3 size: 17 residues. The V gene's germline CDR1 is MNHEY and CDR2 SMNVEV (reference sequence). The CDR3 nucleotides are TGTGCCAGCAGTTTATCCGCGACAGGGGGGAGCAATCAGCCCCAGCATTTT. This sequence encodes CASSLSATGGSNQPQHF.

This clone was counted a single time. The J gene is TRBJ1-2, the V gene TRBV24-1, with no clear D. The CDR3 has 10 residues. Per the germline V gene, CDR1 is KGHDR and CDR2 is SFDVKD. Trimming shortened V by 5 bases and J by 7 bases, and 4 bases separated the two germline ends. The CDR3 here is CATSAGGYTF. Here the CDR3 DNA reads TGTGCCACCAGTGCGGGTGGCTACACCTTC.

This clone was seen more than once but under ten times. The chain recombines TRBV7-3 with TRBJ2-1, with 9 nucleotides matching TRBD2. Germline V CDR1 and CDR2: SGHTA, FQGTGA. This CDR3 contains 18 residues. V lost 4 bases, J lost 5 bases, and 15 bases stayed unmatched. CDR3 DNA: TGTGCCAGCAGCTCCCTTCTTTTCGGCGGGGGGGCCGACAATGAGCAGTTCTTC. Translating gives CASSSLLFGGGADNEQFF.

There are a few counts of this clone. The gene calls are TRBV27 and TRBJ1-2, with 7 nucleotides matching TRBD1. The germline V gene has CDR1 MNHEY and CDR2 SMNVEV (reference sequence). CDR3 length equals 13 residues. V dropped 8 bases and J dropped 4; count of bases not matched to a gene: 7. The CDR3 nucleotides are TGTGCCAGCTCCTACTCAGGGGGCTATGGCTACACCTTC. Its translation: CASSYSGGYGYTF.

The gene calls are TRBV28 and TRBJ1-6; D is undetermined. V was cut by 5 bases and J by 8 bases, with 16 bases left in between. The germline V gene has CDR1 MDHEN and CDR2 SYDVKM. The CDR3 totals 15 residues. The CDR3 reads CASSLSGFSDSPLHF. CDR3 nucleotide sequence: TGTGCCAGCAGTCTGTCGGGATTTAGCGATTCACCCCTCCACTTT.

This rearrangement joins TRBV19 to TRBJ1-2; no firm D call. CDR1 and CDR2 from the germline V gene are LNHDA and SQIVND (reference sequence). V lost 7 bases and J 4 bases, leaving 7 bases between the germline ends. The CDR3 loop spans 11 amino acids. The CDR3, as DNA: TGTGCCAGTACCCCGGGCTATGGCTACACCTTC. Translated: CASTPGYGYTF.

The chain combines TRBV19 with TRBJ1-6; 7 bases map to TRBD1. The CDR3 sequence is 16 residues long. In germline, CDR1 is LNHDA, CDR2 SQIVND (reference sequence). J lost 8 bases, V lost 3 bases, and 10 bases had no gene match. The CDR3 coding sequence is TGTGCCAGTAGTATTGGATCGAGACAGGGAGATTCACCCCTCCACTTT. Protein product: CASSIGSRQGDSPLHF.

This clone was counted only a few times. The chain links TRBV5-1 to TRBJ1-3; D not resolved. Looked up from germline, CDR1 is SGHRS and CDR2 is YFSETQ. This CDR3 comprises 16 residues. V lost 0 bases to trimming and J lost 4 bases, with 14 bases between them. The CDR3 nucleotides are TGCGCCAGCAGCTTGGCCGCGGGAAGAACAGGAAACACCATATATTTT. Its translation: CASSLAAGRTGNTIYF.

The chain has TRBV5-8 and TRBJ1-4; no firm D call. Germline CDR1 reads SGHTS; CDR2 reads YDEGEE. The CDR3 covers 15 residues. Trimming cost V 0 bases and J 7 bases, with 13 bases left between them. Written as DNA, the CDR3 is TGTGCCAGCAGCTTGGCCGGAGCCTTGGGTGAAAAACTGTTTTTT. Its protein is CASSLAGALGEKLFF. The full variable domain, completed using reference TRBV5-8 and TRBJ1-4, is EAGVTQSPTHLIKTRGQQATLRCSPISGHTSVYWYQQALGLGLQFLLWYDEGEERNRGNFPPRFSGRQFPNYSSELNVNALELEDSALYLCASSLAGALGEKLFFGSGTQLSVL.

This clone was found many times. J is TRBJ2-2 and V is TRBV6-5; TRBD1 agrees at 8 bases. Germline V gene sequence: CDR1 MNHEY, CDR2 SVGAGI. CDR3 length equals 15 residues. Trimming cost V 7 bases and J 7 bases; bases outside gene matches: 11. The CDR3 DNA sequence: TGTGCCAGCACAGGACAGGGCCTTTCCGGCGGGGAGCTGTTTTTT. Translating it yields CASTGQGLSGGELFF.

The V and J genes are TRBV28 and TRBJ2-1; no firm D call. Germline CDR1 is MDHEN and CDR2 is SYDVKM. V lost 4 bases and J lost 0, with 4 bases in between. The CDR3 is made up of 13 amino acids. CDR3 loop: CASSYSSYNEQFF. In DNA, the CDR3 is TGTGCCAGCAGTTACAGCTCCTACAATGAGCAGTTCTTC.

The chain is built from TRBV12-3 or TRBV12-4 and TRBJ2-7; tentative D call: TRBD2 (5 bases). V was clipped by 3 bases and J by 5 bases, with 8 bases between them. The CDR3 length is 12 residues. DNA for the CDR3: TGTGCCAGCAGTTTTTCGGGAAACGAGCAGTACTTC. The encoded protein is CASSFSGNEQYF.

About this clone: Other DNA sequences in this sample translate to the same CDR3. V and J are TRBV19 and TRBJ1-2; possibly TRBD1 for D (6 bases). The CDR3 has 14 residues. V gave up 3 bases and J gave up 2 bases, with 10 bases separating them. Germline V gene sequence: CDR1 LNHDA, CDR2 SQIVND (reference sequence). DNA for the CDR3: TGTGCCAGTAGTATCACAGGGAGCAACTATGGCTACACCTTC. This encodes CASSITGSNYGYTF.

The J gene is TRBJ2-3, the V gene TRBV5-1, with 11 positions matching TRBD2. This CDR3 spans 17 amino acids. The germline gives CDR1 SGHRS, CDR2 YFSETQ. Germline trimming cut 0 bases from V and 5 bases from J; bases unmatched to any gene: 8. CDR3 bases: TGCGCCAGCAGCTTGGCACTAGCGGGGGCCTCGGGAGATACGCAGTATTTT. Translated: CASSLALAGASGDTQYF.

The chain has TRBV5-6 and TRBJ2-5; tentatively, D is TRBD2 (6 bases). Germline CDR1 SGHDT, CDR2 YYEEEE. The CDR3 is made up of 15 amino acids. V was trimmed by 4 bases and J by 2 bases, leaving 15 bases between them. Here the CDR3 reads CASSPLGGSQETQYF. Here the CDR3 DNA reads TGTGCCAGCAGCCCGCTGGGGGGTTCACAAGAGACCCAGTACTTC.

The chain employs TRBV5-1 and TRBJ2-7; the D gene is possibly TRBD1 (6 bases). The CDR3 covers 15 residues. Germline loops: CDR1 SGHRS, CDR2 YFSETQ. Trimming stripped 5 bases from V and 4 bases from J, with 19 bases between. The CDR3: CASRDAETGRYEQYF. CDR3 nucleotide sequence: TGCGCCAGCAGGGATGCCGAGACAGGCAGGTACGAGCAGTACTTC.

The rearrangement links TRBV20-1 to TRBJ2-7; the match to TRBD1 covers 8 bases. V was pared by 6 bases and J by 4 bases, with 2 bases of the junction left unmatched. Germline CDR1 and CDR2: DFQATT and SNEGSKA (reference sequence). The CDR3 has 11 amino acids. CDR3 sequence: CSARTGYEQYF. In DNA form, the CDR3 reads TGCAGTGCCAGGACAGGGTACGAGCAGTACTTC.